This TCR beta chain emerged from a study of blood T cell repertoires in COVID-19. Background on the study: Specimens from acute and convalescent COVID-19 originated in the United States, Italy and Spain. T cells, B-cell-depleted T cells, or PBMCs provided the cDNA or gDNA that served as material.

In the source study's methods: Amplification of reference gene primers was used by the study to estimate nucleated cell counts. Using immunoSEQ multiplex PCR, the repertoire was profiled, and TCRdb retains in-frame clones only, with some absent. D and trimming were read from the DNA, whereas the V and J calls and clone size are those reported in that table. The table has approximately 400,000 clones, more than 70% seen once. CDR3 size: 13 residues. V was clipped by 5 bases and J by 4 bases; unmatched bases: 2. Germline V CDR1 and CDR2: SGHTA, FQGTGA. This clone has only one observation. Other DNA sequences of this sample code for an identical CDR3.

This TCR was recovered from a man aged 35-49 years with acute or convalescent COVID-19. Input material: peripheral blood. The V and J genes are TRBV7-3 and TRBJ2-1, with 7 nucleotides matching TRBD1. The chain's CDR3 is CASSRDSYNEQFF. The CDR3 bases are TGTGCCAGCAGCAGGGACAGTTACAATGAGCAGTTCTTC.